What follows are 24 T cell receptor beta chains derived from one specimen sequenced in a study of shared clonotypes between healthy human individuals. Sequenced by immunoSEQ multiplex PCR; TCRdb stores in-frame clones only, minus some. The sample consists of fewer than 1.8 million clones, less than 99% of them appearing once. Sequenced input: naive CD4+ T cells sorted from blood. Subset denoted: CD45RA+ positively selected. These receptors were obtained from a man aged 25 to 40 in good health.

This chain's CDR3 is CAISDTVILAGVRDEQFF. The CDR3 region has the DNA TGTGCCATCAGTGACACAGTGATACTAGCGGGAGTGAGGGATGAGCAGTTCTTC. The chain uses TRBV10-3 and TRBJ2-1, with TRBD2 matching over 11 bases. Germline CDR1 ENHRY, CDR2 SYGVKD. With V trimmed by 3 bases and J by 8 bases, 15 bases remained unmatched. The CDR3 sequence is 18 residues long.

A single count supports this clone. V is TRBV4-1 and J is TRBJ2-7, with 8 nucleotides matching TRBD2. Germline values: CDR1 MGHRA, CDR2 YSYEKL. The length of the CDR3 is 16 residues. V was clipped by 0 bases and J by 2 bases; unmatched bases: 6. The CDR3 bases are TGCGCCAGCAGCCAAGAGTTACGGGAGGGCGCCTACGAGCAGTACTTC. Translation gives CASSQELREGAYEQYF.

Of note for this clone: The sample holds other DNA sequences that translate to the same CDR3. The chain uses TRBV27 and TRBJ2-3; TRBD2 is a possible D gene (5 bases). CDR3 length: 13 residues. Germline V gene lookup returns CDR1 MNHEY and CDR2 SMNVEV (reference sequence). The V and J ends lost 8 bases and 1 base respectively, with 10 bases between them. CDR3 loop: CASSSLGTDTQYF. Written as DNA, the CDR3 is TGTGCCAGCTCTTCACTAGGCACAGATACGCAGTATTTT.

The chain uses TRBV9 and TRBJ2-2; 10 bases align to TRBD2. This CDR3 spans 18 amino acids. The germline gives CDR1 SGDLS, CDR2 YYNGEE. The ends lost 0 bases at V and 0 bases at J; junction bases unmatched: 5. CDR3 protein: CASSVVSGRVANTGELFF. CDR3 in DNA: TGTGCCAGCAGCGTAGTGAGCGGGAGGGTCGCGAACACCGGGGAGCTGTTTTTT.

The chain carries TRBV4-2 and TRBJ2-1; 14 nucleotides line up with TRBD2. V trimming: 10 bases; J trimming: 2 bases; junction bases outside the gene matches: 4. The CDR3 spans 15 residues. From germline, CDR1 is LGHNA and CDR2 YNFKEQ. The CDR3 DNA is TGTGCCACTGGGACTAGCGGGAGACCCTACAATGAGCAGTTCTTC. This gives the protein CATGTSGRPYNEQFF.

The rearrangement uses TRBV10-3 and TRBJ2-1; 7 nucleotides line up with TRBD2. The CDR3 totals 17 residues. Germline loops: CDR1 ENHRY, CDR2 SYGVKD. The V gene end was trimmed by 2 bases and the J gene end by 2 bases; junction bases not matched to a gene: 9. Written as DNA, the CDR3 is TGTGCCATCAGTGAGGTTTGGGGGAGGGCAGCCTACAATGAGCAGTTCTTC. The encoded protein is CAISEVWGRAAYNEQFF.

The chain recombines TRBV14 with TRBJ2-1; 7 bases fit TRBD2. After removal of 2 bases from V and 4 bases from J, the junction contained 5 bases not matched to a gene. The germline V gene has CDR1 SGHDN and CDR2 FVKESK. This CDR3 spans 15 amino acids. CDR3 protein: CASSQTTSRYNEQFF. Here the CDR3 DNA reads TGTGCCAGCAGCCAAACGACTAGCAGGTACAATGAGCAGTTCTTC.

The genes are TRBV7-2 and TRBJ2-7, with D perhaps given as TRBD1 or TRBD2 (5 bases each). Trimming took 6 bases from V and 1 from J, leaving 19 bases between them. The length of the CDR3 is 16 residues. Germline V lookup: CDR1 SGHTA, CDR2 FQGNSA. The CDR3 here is CASRLNTGGVSYEQYF. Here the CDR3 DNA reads TGTGCCAGCAGATTGAACACAGGAGGAGTATCCTACGAGCAGTACTTC.

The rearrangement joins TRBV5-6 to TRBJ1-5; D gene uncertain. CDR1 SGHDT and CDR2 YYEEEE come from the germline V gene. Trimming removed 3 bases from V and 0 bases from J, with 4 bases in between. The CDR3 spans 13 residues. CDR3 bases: TGTGCCAGCAGCTGGGGTAGCAATCAGCCCCAGCATTTT. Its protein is CASSWGSNQPQHF.

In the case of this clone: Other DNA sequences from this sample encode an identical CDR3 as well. DNA of the CDR3: TGTGCCAGCTCACCTACGGCGAGCACAGATACGCAGTATTTT. Encoded protein: CASSPTASTDTQYF. The chain combines TRBV18 with TRBJ2-3; D gene uncertain. Per the germline V gene, CDR1 is KGHSH and CDR2 is LQKENI. Trimming stripped 3 bases from V and 0 bases from J, with 7 bases between. The CDR3 length is 14 residues.

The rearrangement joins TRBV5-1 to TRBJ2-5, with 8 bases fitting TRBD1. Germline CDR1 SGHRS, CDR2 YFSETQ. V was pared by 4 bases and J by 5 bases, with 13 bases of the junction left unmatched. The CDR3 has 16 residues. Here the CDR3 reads CASSISPGQEGETQYF. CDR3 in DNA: TGCGCCAGCAGCATTAGTCCGGGACAGGAGGGGGAGACCCAGTACTTC.

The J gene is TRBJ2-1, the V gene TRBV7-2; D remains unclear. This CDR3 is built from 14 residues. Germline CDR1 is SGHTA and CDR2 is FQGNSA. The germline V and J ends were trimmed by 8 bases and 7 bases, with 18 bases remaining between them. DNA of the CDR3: TGTGCCAGCTCCACTTATGGGCCATGGAATGAGCAGTTCTTC. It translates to CASSTYGPWNEQFF. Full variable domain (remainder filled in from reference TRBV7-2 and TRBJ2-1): GAGVSQSPSNKVTEKGKDVELRCDPISGHTALYWYRQSLGQGLEFLIYFQGNSAPDKSGLPSDRFSAERTGGSVSTLTIQRTQQEDSAVYLCASSTYGPWNEQFFGPGTRLTVL.

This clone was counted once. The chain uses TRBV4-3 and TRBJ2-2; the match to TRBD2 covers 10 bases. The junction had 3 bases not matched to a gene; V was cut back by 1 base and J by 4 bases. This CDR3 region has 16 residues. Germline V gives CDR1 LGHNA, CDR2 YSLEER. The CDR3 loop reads CASSQVPSGGTGELFF. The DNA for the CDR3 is TGCGCCAGCAGCCAAGTTCCTAGCGGGGGCACCGGGGAGCTGTTTTTT.

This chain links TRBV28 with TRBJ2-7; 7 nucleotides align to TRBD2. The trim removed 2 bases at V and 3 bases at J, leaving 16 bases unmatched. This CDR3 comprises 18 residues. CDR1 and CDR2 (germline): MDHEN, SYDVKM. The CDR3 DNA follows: TGTGCCAGCAGTTTAGTGTTGGGGGTGTCTAGCGGAAACTACGAGCAGTACTTC. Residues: CASSLVLGVSSGNYEQYF.

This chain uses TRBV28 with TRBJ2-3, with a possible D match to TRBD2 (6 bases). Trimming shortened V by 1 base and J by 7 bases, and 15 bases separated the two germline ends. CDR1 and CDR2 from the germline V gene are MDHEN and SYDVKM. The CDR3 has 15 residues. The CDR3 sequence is CASSLSSGPGNTQYF. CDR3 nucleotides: TGTGCCAGCAGTTTATCGAGCGGGCCTGGGAATACGCAGTATTTT. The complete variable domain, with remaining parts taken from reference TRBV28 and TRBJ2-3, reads DVKVTQSSRYLVKRTGEKVFLECVQDMDHENMFWYRQDPGLGLRLIYFSYDVKMKEKGDIPEGYSVSREKKERFSLILESASTNQTSMYLCASSLSSGPGNTQYFGPGTRLTVL.

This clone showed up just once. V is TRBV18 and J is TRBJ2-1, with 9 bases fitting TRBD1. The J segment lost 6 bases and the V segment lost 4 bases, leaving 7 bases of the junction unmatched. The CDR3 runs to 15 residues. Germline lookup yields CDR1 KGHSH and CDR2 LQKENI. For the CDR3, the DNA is TGTGCCAGCTCACAGAAGGACAGGGGACGCAATGAGCAGTTCTTC. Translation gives CASSQKDRGRNEQFF.

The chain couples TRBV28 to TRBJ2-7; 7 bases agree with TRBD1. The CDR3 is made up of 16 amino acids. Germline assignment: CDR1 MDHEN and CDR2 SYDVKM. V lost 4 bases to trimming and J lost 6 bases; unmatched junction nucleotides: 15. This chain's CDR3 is CASSSTGAGIGIEQYF. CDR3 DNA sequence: TGTGCCAGCAGTTCCACAGGGGCCGGCATTGGGATCGAGCAGTACTTC. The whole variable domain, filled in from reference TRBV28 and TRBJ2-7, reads DVKVTQSSRYLVKRTGEKVFLECVQDMDHENMFWYRQDPGLGLRLIYFSYDVKMKEKGDIPEGYSVSREKKERFSLILESASTNQTSMYLCASSSTGAGIGIEQYFGPGTRLTVT.

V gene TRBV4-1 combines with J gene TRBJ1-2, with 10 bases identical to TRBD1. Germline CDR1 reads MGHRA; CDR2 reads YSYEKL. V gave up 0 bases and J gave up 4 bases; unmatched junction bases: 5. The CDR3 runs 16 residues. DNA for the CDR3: TGCGCCAGCAGCCAAGACGACCGGGACAGGGGCTATGGCTACACCTTC. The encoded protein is CASSQDDRDRGYGYTF.

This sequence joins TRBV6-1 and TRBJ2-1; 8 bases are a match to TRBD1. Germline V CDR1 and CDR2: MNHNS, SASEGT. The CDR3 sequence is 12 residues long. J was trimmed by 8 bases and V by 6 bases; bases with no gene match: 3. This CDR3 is CASRQGADEQFF. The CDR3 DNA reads TGTGCCAGCAGGCAGGGGGCAGATGAGCAGTTCTTC.

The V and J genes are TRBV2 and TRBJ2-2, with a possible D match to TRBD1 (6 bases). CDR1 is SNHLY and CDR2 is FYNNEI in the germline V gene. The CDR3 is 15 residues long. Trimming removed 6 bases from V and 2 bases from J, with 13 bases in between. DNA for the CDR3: TGTGCCAGCAGGGCCGGGACAATTAACACCGGGGAGCTGTTTTTT. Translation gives CASRAGTINTGELFF.

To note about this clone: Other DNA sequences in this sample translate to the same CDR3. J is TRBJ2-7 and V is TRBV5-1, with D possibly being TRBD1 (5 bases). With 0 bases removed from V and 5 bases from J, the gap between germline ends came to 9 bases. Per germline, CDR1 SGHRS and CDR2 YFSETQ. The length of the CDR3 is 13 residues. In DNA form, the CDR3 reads TGCGCCAGCAGCTTGGGAACAGGCGACGAGCAGTACTTC. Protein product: CASSLGTGDEQYF.

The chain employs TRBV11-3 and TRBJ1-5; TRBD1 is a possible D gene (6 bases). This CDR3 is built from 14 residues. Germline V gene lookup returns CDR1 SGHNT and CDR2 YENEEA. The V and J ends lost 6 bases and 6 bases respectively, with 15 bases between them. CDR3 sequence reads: CASSNEQGRQPQHF. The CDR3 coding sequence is TGTGCCAGCAGTAACGAACAGGGCCGTCAGCCCCAGCATTTT. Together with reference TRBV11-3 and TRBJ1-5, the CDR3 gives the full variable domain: EAGVVQSPRYKIIEKKQPVAFWCNPISGHNTLYWYLQNLGQGPELLIRYENEEAVDDSQLPKDRFSAERLKGVDSTLKIQPAELGDSAVYLCASSNEQGRQPQHFGDGTRLSIL.

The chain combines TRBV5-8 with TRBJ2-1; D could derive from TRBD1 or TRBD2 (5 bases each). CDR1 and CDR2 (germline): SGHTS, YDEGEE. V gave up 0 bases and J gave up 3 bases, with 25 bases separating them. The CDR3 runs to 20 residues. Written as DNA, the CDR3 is TGTGCCAGCAGCTTGGCCTCCCTGGGGGAGTACCCCTCCAACTACAATGAGCAGTTCTTC. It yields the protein CASSLASLGEYPSNYNEQFF. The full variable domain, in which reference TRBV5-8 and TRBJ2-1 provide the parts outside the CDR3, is EAGVTQSPTHLIKTRGQQATLRCSPISGHTSVYWYQQALGLGLQFLLWYDEGEERNRGNFPPRFSGRQFPNYSSELNVNALELEDSALYLCASSLASLGEYPSNYNEQFFGPGTRLTVL.

CDR3 protein: CASSRDGSGQPQHF. DNA of the CDR3: TGTGCCAGCTCACGTGACGGGAGCGGTCAGCCCCAGCATTTT. J is TRBJ1-5 and V is TRBV18; D is unclear. The CDR3 contains 14 residues. Germline lookup yields CDR1 KGHSH and CDR2 LQKENI. V was cut by 4 bases and J by 6 bases, with 13 bases left in between.